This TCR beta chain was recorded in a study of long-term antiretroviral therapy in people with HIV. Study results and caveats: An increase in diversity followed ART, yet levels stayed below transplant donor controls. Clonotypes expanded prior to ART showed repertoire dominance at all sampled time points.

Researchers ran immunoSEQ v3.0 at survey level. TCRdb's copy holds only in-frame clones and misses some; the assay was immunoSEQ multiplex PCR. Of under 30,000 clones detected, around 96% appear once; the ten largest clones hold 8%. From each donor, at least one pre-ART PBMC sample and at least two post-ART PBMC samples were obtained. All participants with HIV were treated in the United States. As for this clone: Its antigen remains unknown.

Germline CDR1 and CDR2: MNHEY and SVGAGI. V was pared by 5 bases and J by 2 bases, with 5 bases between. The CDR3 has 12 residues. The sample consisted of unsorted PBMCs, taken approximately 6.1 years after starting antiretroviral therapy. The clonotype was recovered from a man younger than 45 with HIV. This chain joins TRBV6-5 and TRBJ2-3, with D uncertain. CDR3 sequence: CASSDHTDTQYF. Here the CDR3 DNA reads TGTGCCAGCAGTGACCACACAGATACGCAGTATTTT.